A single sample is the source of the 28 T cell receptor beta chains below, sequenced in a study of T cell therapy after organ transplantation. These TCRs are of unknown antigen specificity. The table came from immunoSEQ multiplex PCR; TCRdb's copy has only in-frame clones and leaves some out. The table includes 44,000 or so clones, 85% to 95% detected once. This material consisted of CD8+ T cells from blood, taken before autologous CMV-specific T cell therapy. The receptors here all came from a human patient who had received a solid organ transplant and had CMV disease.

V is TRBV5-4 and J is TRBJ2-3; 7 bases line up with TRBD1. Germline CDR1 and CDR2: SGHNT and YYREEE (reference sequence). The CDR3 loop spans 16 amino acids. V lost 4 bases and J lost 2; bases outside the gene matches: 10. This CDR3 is CASSLDWDSTTDTQYF. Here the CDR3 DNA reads TGTGCCAGCAGCCTGGACTGGGACAGCACCACAGATACGCAGTATTTT.

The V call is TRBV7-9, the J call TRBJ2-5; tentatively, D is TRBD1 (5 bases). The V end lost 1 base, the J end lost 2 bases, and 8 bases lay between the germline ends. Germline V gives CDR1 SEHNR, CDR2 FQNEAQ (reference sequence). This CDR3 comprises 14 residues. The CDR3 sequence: CASSLGQQQETQYF. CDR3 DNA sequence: TGTGCCAGCAGCTTAGGACAGCAGCAAGAGACCCAGTACTTC.

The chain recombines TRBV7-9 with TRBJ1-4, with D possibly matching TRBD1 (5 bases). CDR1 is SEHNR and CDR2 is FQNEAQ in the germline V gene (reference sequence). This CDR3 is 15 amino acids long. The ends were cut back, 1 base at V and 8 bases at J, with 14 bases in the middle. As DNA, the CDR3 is TGTGCCAGCAGCTTAGATGGGGCTGGGCGGGAAAAACTGTTTTTT. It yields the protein CASSLDGAGREKLFF.

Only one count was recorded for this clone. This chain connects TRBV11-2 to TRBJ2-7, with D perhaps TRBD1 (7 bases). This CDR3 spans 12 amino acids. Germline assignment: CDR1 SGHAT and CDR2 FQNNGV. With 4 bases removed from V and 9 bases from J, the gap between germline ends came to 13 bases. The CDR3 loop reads CASSSGGLGQYF. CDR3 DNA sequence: TGTGCCAGCAGCTCAGGGGGGTTGGGGCAGTACTTC.

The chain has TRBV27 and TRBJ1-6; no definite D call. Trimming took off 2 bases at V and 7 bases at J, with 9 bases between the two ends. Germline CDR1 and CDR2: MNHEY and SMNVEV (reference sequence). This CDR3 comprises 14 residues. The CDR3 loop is CASSLRHLNSPLHF. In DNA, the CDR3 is TGTGCCAGCAGTTTACGACATTTAAATTCACCCCTCCACTTT.

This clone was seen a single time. CDR3 region: CASRGLSYEQYF. CDR3 coding DNA: TGTGCCAGCAGGGGACTCTCCTACGAGCAGTACTTC. The rearrangement joins TRBV5-5 to TRBJ2-7; TRBD2 is a possible D gene (6 bases). CDR3 length equals 12 residues. V was trimmed by 5 bases and J by 0 bases, leaving 6 bases between them. The germline CDR1 and CDR2 sequences are SGHKS and YYEKEE (reference sequence).

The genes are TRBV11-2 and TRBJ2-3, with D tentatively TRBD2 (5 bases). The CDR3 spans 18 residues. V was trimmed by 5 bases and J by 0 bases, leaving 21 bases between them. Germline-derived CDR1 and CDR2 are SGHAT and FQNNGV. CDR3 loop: CASSRPTNGETSTDTQYF. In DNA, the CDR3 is TGTGCCAGCAGCCGACCGACTAACGGAGAAACTAGCACAGATACGCAGTATTTT.

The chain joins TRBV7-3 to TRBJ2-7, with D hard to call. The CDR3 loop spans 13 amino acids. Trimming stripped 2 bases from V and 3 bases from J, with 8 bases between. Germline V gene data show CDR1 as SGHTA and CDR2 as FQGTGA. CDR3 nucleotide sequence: TGTGCCAGCAGCTTAGACACGAGCTACGAGCAGTACTTC. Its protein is CASSLDTSYEQYF.

CDR3 loop: CASSNSYEQYF. The CDR3 DNA follows: TGTGCCAGCTCGAATAGTTACGAGCAGTACTTC. J is TRBJ2-7 and V is TRBV6-5; D uncertain. Trimming shortened V by 8 bases and J by 4 bases, and 9 bases separated the two germline ends. Looked up from germline, CDR1 is MNHEY and CDR2 is SVGAGI. The CDR3 is 11 amino acids.

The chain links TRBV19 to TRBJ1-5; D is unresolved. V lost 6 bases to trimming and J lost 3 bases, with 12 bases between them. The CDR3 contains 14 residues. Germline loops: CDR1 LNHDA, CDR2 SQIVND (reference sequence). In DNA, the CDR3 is TGTGCCAGTAGCACTGACCGATACAATCAGCCCCAGCATTTT. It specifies CASSTDRYNQPQHF.

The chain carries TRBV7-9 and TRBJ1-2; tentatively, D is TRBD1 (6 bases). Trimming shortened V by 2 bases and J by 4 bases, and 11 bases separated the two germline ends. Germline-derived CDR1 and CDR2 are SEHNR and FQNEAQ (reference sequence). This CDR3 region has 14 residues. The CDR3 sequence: CASSLSGGLYGYTF. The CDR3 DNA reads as TGTGCCAGCAGCTTATCGGGGGGGCTCTATGGCTACACCTTC.

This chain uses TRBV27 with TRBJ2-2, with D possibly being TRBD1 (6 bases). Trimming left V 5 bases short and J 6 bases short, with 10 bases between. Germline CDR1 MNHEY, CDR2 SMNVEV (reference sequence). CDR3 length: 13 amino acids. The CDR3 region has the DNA TGTGCCAGCAGTCTACAGGGCCCCGGGGAGCTGTTTTTT. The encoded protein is CASSLQGPGELFF.

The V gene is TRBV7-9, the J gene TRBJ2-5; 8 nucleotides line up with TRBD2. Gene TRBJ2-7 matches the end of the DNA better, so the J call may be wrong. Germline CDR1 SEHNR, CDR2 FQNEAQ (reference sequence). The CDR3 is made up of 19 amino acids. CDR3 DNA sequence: TGTGCCAGCAGCACAAACGCCCCGCGGGAACTAGCGGCCTCCTACGAGCAGTACTTC. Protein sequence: CASSTNAPRELAASYEQYF.

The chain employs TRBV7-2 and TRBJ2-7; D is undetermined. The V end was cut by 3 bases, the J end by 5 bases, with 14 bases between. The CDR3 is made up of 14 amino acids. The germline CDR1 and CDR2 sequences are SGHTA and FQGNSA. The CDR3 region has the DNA TGTGCCAGCAGCTTGGGGTCGGGCAGCCACGAGCAGTACTTC. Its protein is CASSLGSGSHEQYF.

The CDR3 loop is CASSYSRTYTEAFF. Written as DNA, the CDR3 is TGTGCCAGCAGTTACTCAAGGACCTACACTGAAGCTTTCTTT. This chain joins TRBV6-5 and TRBJ1-1; the D is unclear. This CDR3 comprises 14 residues. V was pared by 0 bases and J by 3 bases, with 8 bases between. CDR1 is MNHEY and CDR2 is SVGAGI in the germline V gene.

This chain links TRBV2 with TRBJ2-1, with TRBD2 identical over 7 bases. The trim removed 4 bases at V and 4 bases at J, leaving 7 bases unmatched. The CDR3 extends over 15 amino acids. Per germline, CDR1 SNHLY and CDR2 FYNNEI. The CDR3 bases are TGTGCCAGCAGTGTTCAGCGGGGAGTGTACAATGAGCAGTTCTTC. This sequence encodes CASSVQRGVYNEQFF.

CDR3 coding DNA: TGCAGTGCTAGTATCGCTTTCGAGCAGTACTTC. Its protein product is CSASIAFEQYF. J is TRBJ2-7 and V is TRBV20-1; D gene unclear. CDR1 and CDR2 from the germline V gene are DFQATT and SNEGSKA (reference sequence). Trimming shortened V by 3 bases and J by 6 bases, and 9 bases separated the two germline ends. The CDR3 has 11 residues.

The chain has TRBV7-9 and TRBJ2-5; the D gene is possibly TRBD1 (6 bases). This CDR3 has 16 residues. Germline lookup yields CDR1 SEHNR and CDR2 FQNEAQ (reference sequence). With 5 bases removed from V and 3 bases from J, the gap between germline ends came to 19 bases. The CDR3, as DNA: TGTGCCAGCAGCCATCCTACAGGGTCGTTTAAAGAGACCCAGTACTTC. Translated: CASSHPTGSFKETQYF.

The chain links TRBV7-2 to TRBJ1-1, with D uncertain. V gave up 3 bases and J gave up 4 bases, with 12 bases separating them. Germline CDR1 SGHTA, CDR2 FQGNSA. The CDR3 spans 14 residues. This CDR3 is CASSLEVSATEAFF. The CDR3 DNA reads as TGTGCCAGCAGCTTGGAGGTCAGTGCCACTGAAGCTTTCTTT.

DNA of the CDR3: TGTGCCAGCACCTTATCGGGACAAGGGGAAGAGACCCAGTACTTC. Amino acid sequence: CASTLSGQGEETQYF. The rearrangement joins TRBV6-5 to TRBJ2-5; D might be TRBD1 (6 bases). The germline V gene encodes CDR1 MNHEY and CDR2 SVGAGI. The CDR3 runs 15 residues. Deletions cut 7 bases from V and 3 bases from J, with 18 bases between.

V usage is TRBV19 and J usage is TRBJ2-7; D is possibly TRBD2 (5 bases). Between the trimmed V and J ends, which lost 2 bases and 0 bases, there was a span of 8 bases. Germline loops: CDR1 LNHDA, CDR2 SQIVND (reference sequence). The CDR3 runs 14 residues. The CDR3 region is CASSILGSSYEQYF. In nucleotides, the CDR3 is TGTGCCAGTAGTATACTAGGGAGCTCCTACGAGCAGTACTTC.

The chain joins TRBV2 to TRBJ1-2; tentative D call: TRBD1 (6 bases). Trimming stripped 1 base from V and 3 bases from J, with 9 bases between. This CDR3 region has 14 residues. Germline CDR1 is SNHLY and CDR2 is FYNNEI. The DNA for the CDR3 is TGTGCCAGCAGTGAAGTAAGGGGGGACTATGGCTACACCTTC. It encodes CASSEVRGDYGYTF.

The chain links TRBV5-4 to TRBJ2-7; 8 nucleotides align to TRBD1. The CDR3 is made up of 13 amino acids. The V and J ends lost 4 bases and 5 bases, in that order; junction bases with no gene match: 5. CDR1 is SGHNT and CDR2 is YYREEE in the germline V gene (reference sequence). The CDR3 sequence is CASSEQTGDEQYF. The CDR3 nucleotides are TGTGCCAGCAGCGAACAGACAGGGGACGAGCAGTACTTC.

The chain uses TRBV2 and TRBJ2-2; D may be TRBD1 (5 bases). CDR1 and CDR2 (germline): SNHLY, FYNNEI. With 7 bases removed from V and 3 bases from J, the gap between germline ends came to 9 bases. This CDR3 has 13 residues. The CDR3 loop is CASTVGDTGELFF. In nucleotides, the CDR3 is TGTGCCAGCACAGTAGGGGACACCGGGGAGCTGTTTTTT.

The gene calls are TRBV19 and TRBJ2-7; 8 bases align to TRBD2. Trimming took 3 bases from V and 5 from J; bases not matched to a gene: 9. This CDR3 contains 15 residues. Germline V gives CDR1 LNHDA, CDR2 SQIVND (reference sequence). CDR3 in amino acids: CASSMSGGVLNEQYF. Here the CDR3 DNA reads TGTGCCAGTAGTATGTCGGGGGGGGTCTTGAACGAGCAGTACTTC.

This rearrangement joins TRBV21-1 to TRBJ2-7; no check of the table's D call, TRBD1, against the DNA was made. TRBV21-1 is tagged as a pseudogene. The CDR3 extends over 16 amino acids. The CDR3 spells CASSKAPGRRSYEQYF. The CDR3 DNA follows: TGTGCCAGCAGCAAAGCGCCTGGCAGGCGATCCTACGAGCAGTACTTC.

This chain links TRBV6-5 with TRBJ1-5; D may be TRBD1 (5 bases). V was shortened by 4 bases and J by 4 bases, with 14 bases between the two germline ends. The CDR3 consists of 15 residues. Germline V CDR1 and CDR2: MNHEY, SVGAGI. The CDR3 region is CASSFSAGRNQPQHF. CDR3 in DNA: TGTGCCAGCAGTTTTTCGGCAGGGAGGAATCAGCCCCAGCATTTT.

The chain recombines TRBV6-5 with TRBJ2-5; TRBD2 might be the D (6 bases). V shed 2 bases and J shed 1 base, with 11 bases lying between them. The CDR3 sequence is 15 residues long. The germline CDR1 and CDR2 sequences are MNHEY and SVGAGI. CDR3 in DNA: TGTGCCAGCAGTTACGGGGCGGGGTTCCAAGAGACCCAGTACTTC. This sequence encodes CASSYGAGFQETQYF.